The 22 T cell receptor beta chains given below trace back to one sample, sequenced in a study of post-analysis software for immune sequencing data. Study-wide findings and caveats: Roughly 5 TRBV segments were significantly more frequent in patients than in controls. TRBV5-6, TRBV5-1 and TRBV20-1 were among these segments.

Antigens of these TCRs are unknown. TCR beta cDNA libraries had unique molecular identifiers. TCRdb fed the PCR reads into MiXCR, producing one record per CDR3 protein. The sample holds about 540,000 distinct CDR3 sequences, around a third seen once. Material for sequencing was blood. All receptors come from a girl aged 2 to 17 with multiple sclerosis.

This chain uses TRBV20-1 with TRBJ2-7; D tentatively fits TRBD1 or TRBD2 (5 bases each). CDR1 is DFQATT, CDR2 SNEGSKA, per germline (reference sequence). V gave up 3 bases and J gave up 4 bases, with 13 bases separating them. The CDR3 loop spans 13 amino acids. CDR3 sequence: CSASLGVAYEQYF. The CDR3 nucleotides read TGCAGTGCTAGTTTGGGGGTTGCGTACGAGCAGTACTTC.

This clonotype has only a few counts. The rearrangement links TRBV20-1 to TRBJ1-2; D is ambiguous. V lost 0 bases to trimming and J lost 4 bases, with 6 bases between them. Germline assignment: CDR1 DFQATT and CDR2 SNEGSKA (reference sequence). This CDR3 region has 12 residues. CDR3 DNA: TGCAGTGCTAGAGACAAAGCCTATGGCTACACCTTC. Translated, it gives CSARDKAYGYTF.

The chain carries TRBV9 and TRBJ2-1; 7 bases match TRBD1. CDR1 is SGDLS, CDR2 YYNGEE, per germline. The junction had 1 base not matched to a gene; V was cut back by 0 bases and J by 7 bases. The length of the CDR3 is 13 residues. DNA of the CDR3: TGTGCCAGCAGCGTAGCACAGGGGAATGAGCAGTTCTTC. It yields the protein CASSVAQGNEQFF.

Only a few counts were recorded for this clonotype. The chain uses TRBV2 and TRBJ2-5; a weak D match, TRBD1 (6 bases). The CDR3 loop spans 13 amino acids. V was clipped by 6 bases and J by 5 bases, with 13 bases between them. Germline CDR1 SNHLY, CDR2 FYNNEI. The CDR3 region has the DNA TGTGCCAGCAGATTACAGGGTCTGGAGACCCAGTACTTC. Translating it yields CASRLQGLETQYF.

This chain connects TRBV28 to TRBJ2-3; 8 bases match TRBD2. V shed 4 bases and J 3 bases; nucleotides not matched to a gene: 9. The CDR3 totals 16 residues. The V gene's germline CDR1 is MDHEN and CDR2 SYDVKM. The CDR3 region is CASSSGTRGETDTQYF. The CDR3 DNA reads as TGTGCCAGCAGTTCGGGGACTAGAGGTGAGACAGATACGCAGTATTTT. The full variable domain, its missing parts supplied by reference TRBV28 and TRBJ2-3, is DVKVTQSSRYLVKRTGEKVFLECVQDMDHENMFWYRQDPGLGLRLIYFSYDVKMKEKGDIPEGYSVSREKKERFSLILESASTNQTSMYLCASSSGTRGETDTQYFGPGTRLTVL.

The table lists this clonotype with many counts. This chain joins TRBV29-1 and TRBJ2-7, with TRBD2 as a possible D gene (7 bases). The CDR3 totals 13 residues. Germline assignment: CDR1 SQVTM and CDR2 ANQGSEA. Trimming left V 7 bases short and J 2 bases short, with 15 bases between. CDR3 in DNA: TGCAGCGGGAGGGGGGGTTCGACCTACGAGCAGTACTTC. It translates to CSGRGGSTYEQYF.

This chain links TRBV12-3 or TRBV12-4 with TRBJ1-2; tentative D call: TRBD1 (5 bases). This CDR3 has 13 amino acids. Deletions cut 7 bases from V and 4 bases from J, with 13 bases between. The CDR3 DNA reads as TGTGCCAGCATAGACAGTGGTAGCTATGGCTACACCTTC. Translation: CASIDSGSYGYTF.

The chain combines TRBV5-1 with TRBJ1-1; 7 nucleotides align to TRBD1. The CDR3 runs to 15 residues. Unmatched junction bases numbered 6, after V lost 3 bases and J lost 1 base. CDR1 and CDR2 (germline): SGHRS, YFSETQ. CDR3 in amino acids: CASSSTGVWNTEAFF. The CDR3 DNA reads TGCGCCAGCAGCTCAACAGGGGTTTGGAACACTGAAGCTTTCTTT.

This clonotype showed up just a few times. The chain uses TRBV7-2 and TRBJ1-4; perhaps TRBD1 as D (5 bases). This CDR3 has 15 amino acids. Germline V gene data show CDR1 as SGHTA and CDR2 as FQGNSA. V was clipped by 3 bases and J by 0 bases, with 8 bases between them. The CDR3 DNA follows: TGTGCCAGCAGCTTCCAGGGTTCAACTAATGAAAAACTGTTTTTT. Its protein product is CASSFQGSTNEKLFF.

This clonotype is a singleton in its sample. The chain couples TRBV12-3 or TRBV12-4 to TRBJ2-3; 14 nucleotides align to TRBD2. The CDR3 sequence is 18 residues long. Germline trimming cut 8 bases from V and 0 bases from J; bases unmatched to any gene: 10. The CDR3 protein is CASGTTSGGASSTDTQYF. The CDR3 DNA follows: TGTGCCAGCGGAACGACTAGCGGGGGGGCTTCTAGCACAGATACGCAGTATTTT.

The CDR3 bases are TGCAGCGTTGATTATGCAGGGGATGAAACAGATACGCAGTATTTT. Translating gives CSVDYAGDETDTQYF. The J gene is TRBJ2-3, the V gene TRBV29-1; D might be TRBD1 (6 bases). The CDR3 sequence is 15 residues long. V shed 3 bases and J shed 3 bases, with 16 bases lying between them. The germline V gene encodes CDR1 SQVTM and CDR2 ANQGSEA.

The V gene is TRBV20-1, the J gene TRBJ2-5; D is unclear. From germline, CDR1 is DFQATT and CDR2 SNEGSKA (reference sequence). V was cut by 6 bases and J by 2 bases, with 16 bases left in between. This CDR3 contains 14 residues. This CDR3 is CSALHQAHQETQYF. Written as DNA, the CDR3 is TGCAGTGCGTTACACCAGGCACATCAAGAGACCCAGTACTTC.

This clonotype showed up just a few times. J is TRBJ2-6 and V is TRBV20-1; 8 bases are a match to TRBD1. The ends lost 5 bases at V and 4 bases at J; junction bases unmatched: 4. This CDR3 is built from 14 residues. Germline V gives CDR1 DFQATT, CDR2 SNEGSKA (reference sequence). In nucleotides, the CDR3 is TGCAGTGCTGGACAGGGCTTAGGGGCCAACGTCCTGACTTTC. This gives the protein CSAGQGLGANVLTF.

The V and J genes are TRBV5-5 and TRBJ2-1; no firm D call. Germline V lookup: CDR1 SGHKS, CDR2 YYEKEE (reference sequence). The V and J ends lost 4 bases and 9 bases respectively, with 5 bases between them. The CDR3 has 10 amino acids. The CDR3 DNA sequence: TGTGCCAGCAGCGAAGGTGAGCAGTTCTTC. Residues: CASSEGEQFF.

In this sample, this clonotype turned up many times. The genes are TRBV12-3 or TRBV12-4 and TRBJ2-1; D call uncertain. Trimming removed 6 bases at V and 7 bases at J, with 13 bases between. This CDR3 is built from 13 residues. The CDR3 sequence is CASSPVAGNEQFF. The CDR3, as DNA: TGTGCCAGCAGCCCGGTGGCTGGGAATGAGCAGTTCTTC.

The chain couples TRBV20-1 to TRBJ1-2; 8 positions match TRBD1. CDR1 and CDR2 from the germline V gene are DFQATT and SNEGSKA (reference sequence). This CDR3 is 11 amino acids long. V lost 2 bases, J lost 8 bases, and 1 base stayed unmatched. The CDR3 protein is CSARRQGGYTF. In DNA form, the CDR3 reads TGCAGTGCTAGACGACAGGGGGGCTACACCTTC.

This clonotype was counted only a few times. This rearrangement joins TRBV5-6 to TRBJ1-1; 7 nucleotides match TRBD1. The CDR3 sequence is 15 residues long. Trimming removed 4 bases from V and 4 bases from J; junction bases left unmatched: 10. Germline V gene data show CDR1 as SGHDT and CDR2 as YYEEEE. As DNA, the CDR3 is TGTGCCAGCAGCCGCCTAAACCAGGGGGGCACTGAAGCTTTCTTT. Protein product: CASSRLNQGGTEAFF.

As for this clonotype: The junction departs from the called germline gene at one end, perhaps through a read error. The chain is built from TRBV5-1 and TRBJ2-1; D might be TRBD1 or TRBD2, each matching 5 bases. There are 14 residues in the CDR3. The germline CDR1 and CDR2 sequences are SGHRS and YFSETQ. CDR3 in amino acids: CASNSPGTYNKQFF. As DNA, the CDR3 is TGCGCCAGCAACTCACCCGGGACCTACAATAAGCAGTTCTTC.

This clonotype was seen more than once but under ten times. The CDR3 sequence is CASSGTSGLAPRDTQYF. In nucleotides, the CDR3 is TGTGCCAGCAGTGGGACATCTGGACTAGCCCCCAGAGATACGCAGTATTTT. The V gene is TRBV27, the J gene TRBJ2-3; 8 bases align to TRBD2. Losses at the gene ends were 5 bases for V and 5 bases for J; bases not matched to a gene: 15. Looked up from germline, CDR1 is MNHEY and CDR2 is SMNVEV (reference sequence). This CDR3 spans 17 amino acids.

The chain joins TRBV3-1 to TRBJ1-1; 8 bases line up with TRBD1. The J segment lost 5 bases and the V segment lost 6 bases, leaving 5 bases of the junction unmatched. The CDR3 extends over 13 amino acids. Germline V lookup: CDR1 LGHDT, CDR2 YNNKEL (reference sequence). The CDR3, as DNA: TGTGCCAGCAGTCGTCAGGGGGCTACTGAAGCTTTCTTT. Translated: CASSRQGATEAFF. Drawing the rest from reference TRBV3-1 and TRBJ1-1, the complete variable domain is DTAVSQTPKYLVTQMGNDKSIKCEQNLGHDTMYWYKQDSKKFLKIMFSYNNKELIINETVPNRFSPKSPDKAHLNLHINSLELGDSAVYFCASSRQGATEAFFGQGTRLTVV.

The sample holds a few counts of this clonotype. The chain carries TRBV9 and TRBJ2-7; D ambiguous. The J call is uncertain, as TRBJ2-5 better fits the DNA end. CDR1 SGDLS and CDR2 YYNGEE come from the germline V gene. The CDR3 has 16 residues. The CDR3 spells CASSGQTPTPPETQYF. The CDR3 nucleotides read TGTGCCAGCAGCGGCCAGACTCCGACCCCCCCAGAGACCCAGTACTTC.

The CDR3 nucleotides are TGTGCCAGCTCACCACCGGGACAACTTTACGAGCAGTACTTC. Translating it yields CASSPPGQLYEQYF. This chain joins TRBV18 and TRBJ2-5; possible D gene TRBD1, 6 bases. Judging by the DNA end, TRBJ2-7 fits better; the J call may be wrong. This CDR3 is 14 amino acids long. Germline CDR1 KGHSH, CDR2 LQKENI.